A single TCR beta chain is shown here with its context. The data originate from a study of Graves' ophthalmopathy and Graves' hyperthyroidism. This CDR3 is 15 amino acids long. Germline lookup yields CDR1 SGHRS and CDR2 YFSETQ. V lost 0 bases, J lost 4 bases, and 13 bases lay in between. Amplification of the TCR beta CDR3 regions used RNA transcripts (as template). Following a first-round RT-PCR that used HTBI primers, a second-round multiplex PCR was carried out. TCRdb ran MiXCR on the multiplex PCR reads and lists one entry per CDR3 protein. The repertoire holds about 1.1 million distinct CDR3 sequences, approximately 35% seen once, with around 10% in the top ten.

V and J are TRBV5-1 and TRBJ1-1; D possibly corresponds to TRBD1 (6 bases). Sequencing was carried out using peripheral blood or thyroid tissue (not recorded which). The sequence was collected from an adult man with Graves' hyperthyroidism. The CDR3 spells CASSLGSGAATEAFF. CDR3 DNA: TGCGCCAGCAGCTTGGGTTCGGGGGCAGCCACTGAAGCTTTCTTT.